This section outlines one T cell receptor (beta chain) sequence together with its context. Its antigen is still unknown. CDR3 length: 13 amino acids. Germline values: CDR1 SGHTA, CDR2 FQGNSA. V shed 5 bases, J shed 6 bases, and the junction held 6 bases outside the gene matches. This entry belongs to a study of lymphopenia after photon versus proton radiotherapy. Study conclusions and caveats: Authors raise, but do not show, better survival with proton therapy. Larger post-nadir TCR diversity loss correlated inversely with survival in deceased patients. Oligoclonal CD8+ Temra expansion after nadir drove photon patients' diversity drop.

Clones were sequenced by immunoSEQ multiplex PCR, and TCRdb holds only the in-frame ones, with some missing. Of tens of thousands of clones detected, just over 85% appear once; the ten largest clones hold 10%. Sequencing was performed on peripheral blood, taken from a patient treated with proton-based radiotherapy. The source of this sequence is a woman in her seventies with pancreatic cancer. Some clones in this sample may be carry-over from other donors' samples. The chain couples TRBV7-2 to TRBJ1-1; TRBD1 matches at 7 bases. CDR3 residues: CASSPDRAAEAFF. The CDR3 DNA is TGTGCCAGCAGCCCCGACAGGGCGGCTGAAGCTTTCTTT.